This TCR beta chain was documented in a study of blood T cell repertoires in COVID-19. Across the study: Donors in the United States, Italy and Spain gave samples during acute or convalescent COVID-19. In each case, the material was cDNA or gDNA derived from T cells, B-cell-depleted T cells, or PBMCs.

Per the original data handling: Estimates of nucleated cell counts were drawn from the amplification of reference gene primers. Method: immunoSEQ multiplex PCR; TCRdb's copy keeps in-frame clones and lacks some. The V and J calls and clone size are taken from that table; D and trimming were inferred from the DNA. Of about 270,000 clones listed, around 82% are singletons. V lost 0 bases, J lost 0 bases, and 8 bases lay in between. Per the germline V gene, CDR1 is SGHAT and CDR2 is FQNNGV. The CDR3 has 15 residues. Sequencing was done on a sample of peripheral blood. V usage is TRBV11-2 and J usage is TRBJ1-1, with D maybe TRBD1 (6 bases). This TCR was sampled from a woman between 18 and 30 years old with acute or convalescent COVID-19. The CDR3 DNA is TGTGCCAGCAGCTTAGACAGGGGTATGAACACTGAAGCTTTCTTT. Translated, it gives CASSLDRGMNTEAFF.